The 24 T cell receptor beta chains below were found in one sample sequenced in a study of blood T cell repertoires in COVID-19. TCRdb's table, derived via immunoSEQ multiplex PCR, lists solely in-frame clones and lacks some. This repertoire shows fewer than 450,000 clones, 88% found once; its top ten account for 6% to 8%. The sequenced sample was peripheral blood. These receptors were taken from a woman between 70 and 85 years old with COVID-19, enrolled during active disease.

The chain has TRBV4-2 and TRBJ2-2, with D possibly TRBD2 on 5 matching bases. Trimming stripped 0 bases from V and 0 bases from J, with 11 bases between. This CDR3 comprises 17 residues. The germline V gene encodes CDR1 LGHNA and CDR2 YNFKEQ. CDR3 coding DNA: TGTGCCAGCAGCCAAGATAATACGGGGACGAACACCGGGGAGCTGTTTTTT. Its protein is CASSQDNTGTNTGELFF.

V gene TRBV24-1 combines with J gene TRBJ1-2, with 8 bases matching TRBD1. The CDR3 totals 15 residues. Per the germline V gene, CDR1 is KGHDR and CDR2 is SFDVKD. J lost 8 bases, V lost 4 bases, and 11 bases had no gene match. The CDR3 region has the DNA TGTGCCACCAGTGACCCCGACAGGGGAGTGAGGGGCTACACCTTC. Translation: CATSDPDRGVRGYTF.

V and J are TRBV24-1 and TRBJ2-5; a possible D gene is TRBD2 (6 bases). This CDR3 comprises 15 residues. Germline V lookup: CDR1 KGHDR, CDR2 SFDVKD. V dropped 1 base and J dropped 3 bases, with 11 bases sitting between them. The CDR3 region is CATSDFPGGEETQYF. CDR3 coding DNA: TGTGCCACCAGTGATTTTCCTGGAGGGGAAGAGACCCAGTACTTC.

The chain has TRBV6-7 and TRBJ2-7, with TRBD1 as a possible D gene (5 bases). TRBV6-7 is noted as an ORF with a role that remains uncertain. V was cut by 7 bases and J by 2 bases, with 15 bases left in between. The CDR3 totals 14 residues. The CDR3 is CASTRTCPTYEQYF. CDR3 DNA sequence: TGTGCCAGCACCAGGACATGTCCTACCTACGAGCAGTACTTC.

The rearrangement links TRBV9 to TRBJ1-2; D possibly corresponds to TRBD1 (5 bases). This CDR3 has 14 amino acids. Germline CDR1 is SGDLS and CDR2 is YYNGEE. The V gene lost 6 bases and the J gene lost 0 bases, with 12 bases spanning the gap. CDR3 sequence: CASTGGVANYGYTF. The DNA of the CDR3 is TGTGCCAGCACCGGGGGGGTAGCTAACTATGGCTACACCTTC.

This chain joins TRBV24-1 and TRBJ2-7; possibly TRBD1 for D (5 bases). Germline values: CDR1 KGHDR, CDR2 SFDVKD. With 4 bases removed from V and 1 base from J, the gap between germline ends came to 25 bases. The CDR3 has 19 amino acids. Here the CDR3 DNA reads TGTGCCACCAGTGACCTCTCCTCCAACAGGTACGAAAAATCCTACGAGCAGTACTTC. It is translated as CATSDLSSNRYEKSYEQYF.

The CDR3 DNA is TGTGCCAGCAGTACTGTTAGTAATGAGCAGTTCTTC. Protein sequence: CASSTVSNEQFF. The gene calls are TRBV27 and TRBJ2-1; D gene unclear. The CDR3 runs to 12 residues. The V gene's germline CDR1 is MNHEY and CDR2 SMNVEV (reference sequence). V shed 5 bases and J shed 7 bases, with 9 bases lying between them.

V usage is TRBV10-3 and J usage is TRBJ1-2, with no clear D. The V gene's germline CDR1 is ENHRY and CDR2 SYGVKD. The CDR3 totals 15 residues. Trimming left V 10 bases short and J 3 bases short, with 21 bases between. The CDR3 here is CATADFDGEDYGYTF. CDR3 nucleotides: TGTGCCACAGCCGATTTTGACGGGGAGGACTATGGCTACACCTTC.

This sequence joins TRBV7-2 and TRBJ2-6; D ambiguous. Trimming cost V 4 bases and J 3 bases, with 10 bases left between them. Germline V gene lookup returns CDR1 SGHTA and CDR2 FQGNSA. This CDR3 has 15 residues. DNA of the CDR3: TGTGCCAGCAGCTCATCGACGGGTGGGGCCAACGTCCTGACTTTC. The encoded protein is CASSSSTGGANVLTF.

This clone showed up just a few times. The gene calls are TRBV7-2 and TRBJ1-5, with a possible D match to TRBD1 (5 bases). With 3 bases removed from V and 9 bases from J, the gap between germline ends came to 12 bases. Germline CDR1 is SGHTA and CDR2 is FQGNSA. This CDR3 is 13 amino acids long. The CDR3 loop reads CASSFGQGGPQHF. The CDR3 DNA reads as TGTGCCAGCAGCTTTGGCCAGGGTGGGCCCCAGCATTTT.

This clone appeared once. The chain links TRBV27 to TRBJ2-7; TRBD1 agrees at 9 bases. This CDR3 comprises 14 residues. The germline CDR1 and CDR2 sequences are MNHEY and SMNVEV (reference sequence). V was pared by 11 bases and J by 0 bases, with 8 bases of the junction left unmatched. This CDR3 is CAAKGTGSSYEQYF. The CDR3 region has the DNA TGTGCCGCCAAAGGGACAGGGAGCTCCTACGAGCAGTACTTC.

The CDR3 DNA is TGCGCCAGCAGCTTGGGCGGCTACGAGCAGTACTTC. Its translation: CASSLGGYEQYF. V gene TRBV5-1 combines with J gene TRBJ2-7; D is unclear. The CDR3 consists of 12 residues. Germline CDR1 SGHRS, CDR2 YFSETQ. The V end lost 0 bases, the J end lost 3 bases, and 4 bases lay between the germline ends.

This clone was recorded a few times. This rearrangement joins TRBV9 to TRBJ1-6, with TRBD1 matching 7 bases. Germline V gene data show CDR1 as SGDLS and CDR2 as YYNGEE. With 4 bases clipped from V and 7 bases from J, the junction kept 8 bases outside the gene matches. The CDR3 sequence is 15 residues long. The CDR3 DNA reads TGTGCCAGCAGCTCGACGCCAGGGGGGAATTCACCCCTCCACTTT. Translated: CASSSTPGGNSPLHF.

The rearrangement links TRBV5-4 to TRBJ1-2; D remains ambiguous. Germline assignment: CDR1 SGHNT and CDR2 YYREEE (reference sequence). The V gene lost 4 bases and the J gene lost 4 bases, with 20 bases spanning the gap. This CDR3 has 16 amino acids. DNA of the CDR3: TGTGCCAGCAGCAAACCCGGGGAGGGAGGGCCCTATGGCTACACCTTC. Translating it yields CASSKPGEGGPYGYTF.

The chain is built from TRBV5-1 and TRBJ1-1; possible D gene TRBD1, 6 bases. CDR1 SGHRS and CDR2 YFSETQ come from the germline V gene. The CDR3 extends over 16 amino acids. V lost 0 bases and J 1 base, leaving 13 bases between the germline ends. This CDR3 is CASSLGAGVANTEAFF. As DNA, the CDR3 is TGCGCCAGCAGCTTGGGCGCAGGGGTGGCGAACACTGAAGCTTTCTTT.

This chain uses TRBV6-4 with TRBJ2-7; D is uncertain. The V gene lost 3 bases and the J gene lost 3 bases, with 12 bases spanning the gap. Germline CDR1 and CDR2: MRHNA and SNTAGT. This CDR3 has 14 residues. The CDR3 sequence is CASSETGLHYEQYF. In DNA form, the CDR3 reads TGTGCCAGCAGTGAGACCGGGTTACACTACGAGCAGTACTTC.

Written as DNA, the CDR3 is TGCGCCAGCAGTCAATTACAAGGAGGGCAGGGGGCAGGTGAGACCCAGTACTTC. Its protein is CASSQLQGGQGAGETQYF. The rearrangement links TRBV23-1 to TRBJ2-5; 8 bases agree with TRBD1. TRBV23-1 is an ORF; its function is uncertain. J gave up 5 bases and V 1 base, and 15 bases lay outside the gene matches. The length of the CDR3 is 18 residues.

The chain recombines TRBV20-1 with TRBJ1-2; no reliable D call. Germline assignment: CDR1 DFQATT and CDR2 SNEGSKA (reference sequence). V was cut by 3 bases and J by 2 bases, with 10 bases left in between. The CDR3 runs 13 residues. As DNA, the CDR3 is TGCAGTGCTAGTAACAGAGACAACTATGGCTACACCTTC. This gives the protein CSASNRDNYGYTF.

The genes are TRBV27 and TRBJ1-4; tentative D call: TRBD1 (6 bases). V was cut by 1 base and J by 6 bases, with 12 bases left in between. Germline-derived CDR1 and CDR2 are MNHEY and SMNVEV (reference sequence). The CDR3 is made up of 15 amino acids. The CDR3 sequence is CASSLYRDEYEKLFF. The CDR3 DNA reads TGTGCCAGCAGTTTATACAGGGATGAATATGAAAAACTGTTTTTT.

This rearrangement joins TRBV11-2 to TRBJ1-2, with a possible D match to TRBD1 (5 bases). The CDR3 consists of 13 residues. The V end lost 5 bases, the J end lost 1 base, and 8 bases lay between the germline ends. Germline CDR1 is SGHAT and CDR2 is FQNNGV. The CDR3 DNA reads TGTGCCAGCAGCCCGGGACTTAACTATGGCTACACCTTC. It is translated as CASSPGLNYGYTF.

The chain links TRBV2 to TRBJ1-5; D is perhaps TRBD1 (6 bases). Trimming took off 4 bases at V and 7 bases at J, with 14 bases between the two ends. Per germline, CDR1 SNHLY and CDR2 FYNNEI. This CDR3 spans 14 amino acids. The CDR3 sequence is CASSAGGAGQPQHF. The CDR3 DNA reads TGTGCCAGCAGTGCGGGGGGCGCGGGCCAGCCCCAGCATTTT.

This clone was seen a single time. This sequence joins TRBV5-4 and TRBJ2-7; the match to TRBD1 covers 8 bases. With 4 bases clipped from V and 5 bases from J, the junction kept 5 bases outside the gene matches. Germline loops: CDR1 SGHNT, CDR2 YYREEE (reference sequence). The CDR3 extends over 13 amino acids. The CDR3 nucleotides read TGTGCCAGCAGCCGCGGACAGGGTAACGAGCAGTACTTC. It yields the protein CASSRGQGNEQYF.

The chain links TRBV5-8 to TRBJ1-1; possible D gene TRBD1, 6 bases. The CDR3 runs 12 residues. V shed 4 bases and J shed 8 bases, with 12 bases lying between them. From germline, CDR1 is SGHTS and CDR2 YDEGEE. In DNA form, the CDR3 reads TGTGCCAGCAGCGCGGACAGCCTGGAAGCTTTCTTT. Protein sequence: CASSADSLEAFF. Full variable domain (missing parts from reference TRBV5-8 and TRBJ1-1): EAGVTQSPTHLIKTRGQQATLRCSPISGHTSVYWYQQALGLGLQFLLWYDEGEERNRGNFPPRFSGRQFPNYSSELNVNALELEDSALYLCASSADSLEAFFGQGTRLTVV.

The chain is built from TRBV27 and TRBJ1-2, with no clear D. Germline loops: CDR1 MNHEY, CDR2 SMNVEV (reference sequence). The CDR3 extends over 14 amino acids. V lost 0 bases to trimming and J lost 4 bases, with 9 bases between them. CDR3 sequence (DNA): TGTGCCAGCAGTTTATCGACGGGAGCCTATGGCTACACCTTC. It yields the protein CASSLSTGAYGYTF.